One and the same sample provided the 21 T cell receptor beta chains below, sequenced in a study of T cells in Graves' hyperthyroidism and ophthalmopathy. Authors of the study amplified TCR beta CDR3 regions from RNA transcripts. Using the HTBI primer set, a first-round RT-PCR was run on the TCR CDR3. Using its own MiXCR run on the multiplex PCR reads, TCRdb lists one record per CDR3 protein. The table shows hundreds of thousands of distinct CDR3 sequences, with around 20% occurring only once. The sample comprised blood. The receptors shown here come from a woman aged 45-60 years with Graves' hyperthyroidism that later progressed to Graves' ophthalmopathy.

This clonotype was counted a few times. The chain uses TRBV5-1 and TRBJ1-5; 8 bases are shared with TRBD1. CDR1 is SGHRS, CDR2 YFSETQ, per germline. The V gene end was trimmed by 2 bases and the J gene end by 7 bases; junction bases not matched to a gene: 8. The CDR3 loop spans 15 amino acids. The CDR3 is CASSLDGQGPQPQHF. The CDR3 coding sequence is TGCGCCAGCAGCTTAGATGGACAGGGCCCCCAGCCCCAGCATTTT.

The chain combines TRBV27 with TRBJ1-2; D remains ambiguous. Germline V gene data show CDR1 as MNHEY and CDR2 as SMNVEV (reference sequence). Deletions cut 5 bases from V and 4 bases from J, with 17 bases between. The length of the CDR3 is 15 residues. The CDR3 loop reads CASSPGEGRGYGYTF. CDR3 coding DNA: TGTGCCAGCAGTCCTGGGGAAGGACGCGGCTATGGCTACACCTTC.

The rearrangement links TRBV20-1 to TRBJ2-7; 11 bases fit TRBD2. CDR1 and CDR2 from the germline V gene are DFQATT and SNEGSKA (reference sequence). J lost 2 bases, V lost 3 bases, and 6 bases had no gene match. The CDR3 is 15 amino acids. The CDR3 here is CSASGLAGGTYEQYF. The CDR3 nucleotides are TGCAGTGCTAGCGGGCTAGCGGGAGGAACCTACGAGCAGTACTTC.

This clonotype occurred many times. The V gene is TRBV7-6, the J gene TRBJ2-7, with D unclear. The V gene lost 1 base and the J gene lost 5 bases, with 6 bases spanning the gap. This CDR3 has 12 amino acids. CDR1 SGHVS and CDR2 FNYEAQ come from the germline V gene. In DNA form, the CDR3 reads TGTGCCAGCAGCTTAGAACGGGACGAGCAGTACTTC. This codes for CASSLERDEQYF. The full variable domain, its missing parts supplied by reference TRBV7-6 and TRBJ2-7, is GAGVSQSPRYKVTKRGQDVALRCDPISGHVSLYWYRQALGQGPEFLTYFNYEAQQDKSGLPNDRFSAERPEGSISTLTIQRTEQRDSAMYRCASSLERDEQYFGPGTRLTVT.

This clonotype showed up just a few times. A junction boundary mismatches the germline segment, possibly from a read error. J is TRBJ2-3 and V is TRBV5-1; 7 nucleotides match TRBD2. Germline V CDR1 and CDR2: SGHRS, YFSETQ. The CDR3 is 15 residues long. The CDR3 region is CAGSLASGGVDTQYF. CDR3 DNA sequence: TGCGCCGGCAGCTTGGCTAGCGGCGGGGTAGATACGCAGTATTTT.

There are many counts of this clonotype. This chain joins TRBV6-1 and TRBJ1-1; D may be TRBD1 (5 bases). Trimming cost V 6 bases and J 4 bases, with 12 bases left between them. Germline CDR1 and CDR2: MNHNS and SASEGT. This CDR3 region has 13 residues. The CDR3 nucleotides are TGTGCCAGCAGGGACACCTTGGGCACTGAAGCTTTCTTT. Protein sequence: CASRDTLGTEAFF.

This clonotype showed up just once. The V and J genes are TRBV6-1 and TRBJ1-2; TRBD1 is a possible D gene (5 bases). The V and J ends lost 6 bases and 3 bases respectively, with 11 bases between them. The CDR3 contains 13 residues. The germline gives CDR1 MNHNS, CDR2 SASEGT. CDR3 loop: CASRTTEYYGYTF. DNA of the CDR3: TGTGCCAGCAGGACGACAGAATACTATGGCTACACCTTC.

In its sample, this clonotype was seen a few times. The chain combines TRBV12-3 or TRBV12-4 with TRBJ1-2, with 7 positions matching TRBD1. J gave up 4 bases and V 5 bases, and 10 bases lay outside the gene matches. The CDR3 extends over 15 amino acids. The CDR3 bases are TGTGCCAGCAGTCCCGGGACAGTGACACCCTATGGCTACACCTTC. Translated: CASSPGTVTPYGYTF.

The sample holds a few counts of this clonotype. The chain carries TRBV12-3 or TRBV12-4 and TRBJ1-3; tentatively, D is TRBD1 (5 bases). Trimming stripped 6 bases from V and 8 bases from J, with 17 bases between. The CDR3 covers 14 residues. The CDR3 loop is CASSPGTLGDTIYF. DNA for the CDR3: TGTGCCAGCAGCCCCGGGACCTTAGGAGACACCATATATTTT.

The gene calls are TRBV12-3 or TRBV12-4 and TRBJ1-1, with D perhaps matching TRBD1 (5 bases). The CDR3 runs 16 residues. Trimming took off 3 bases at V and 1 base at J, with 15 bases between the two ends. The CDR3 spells CASSLARDGSNTEAFF. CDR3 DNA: TGTGCCAGCAGTTTGGCACGGGACGGTTCGAACACTGAAGCTTTCTTT.

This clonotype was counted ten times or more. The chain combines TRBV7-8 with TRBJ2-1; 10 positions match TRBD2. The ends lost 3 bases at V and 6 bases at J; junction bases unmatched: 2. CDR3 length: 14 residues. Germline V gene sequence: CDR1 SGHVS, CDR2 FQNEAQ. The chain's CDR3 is CASSLSGGANEQFF. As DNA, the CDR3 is TGTGCCAGCAGCTTGAGCGGGGGGGCCAATGAGCAGTTCTTC.

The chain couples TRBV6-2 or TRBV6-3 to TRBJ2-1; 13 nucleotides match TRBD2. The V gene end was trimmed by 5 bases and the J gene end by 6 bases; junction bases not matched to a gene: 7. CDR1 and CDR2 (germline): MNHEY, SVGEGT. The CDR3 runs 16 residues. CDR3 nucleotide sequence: TGTGCCAGCAGTGACGAAACTAGCGGGGGGGCCAATGAGCAGTTCTTC. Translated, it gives CASSDETSGGANEQFF.

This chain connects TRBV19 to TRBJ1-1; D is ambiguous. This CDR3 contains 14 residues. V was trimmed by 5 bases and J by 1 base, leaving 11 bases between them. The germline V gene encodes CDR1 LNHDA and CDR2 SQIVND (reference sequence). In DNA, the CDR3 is TGTGCCAGTAGTCATCCGACGTGGAACACTGAAGCTTTCTTT. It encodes CASSHPTWNTEAFF.

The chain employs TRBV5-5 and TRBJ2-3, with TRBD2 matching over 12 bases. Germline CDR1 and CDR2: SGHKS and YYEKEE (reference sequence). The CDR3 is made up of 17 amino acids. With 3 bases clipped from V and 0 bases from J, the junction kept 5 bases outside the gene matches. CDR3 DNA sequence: TGTGCCAGCAGCTGGGGACTAGCGGGTACTAGCACAGATACGCAGTATTTT. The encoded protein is CASSWGLAGTSTDTQYF.

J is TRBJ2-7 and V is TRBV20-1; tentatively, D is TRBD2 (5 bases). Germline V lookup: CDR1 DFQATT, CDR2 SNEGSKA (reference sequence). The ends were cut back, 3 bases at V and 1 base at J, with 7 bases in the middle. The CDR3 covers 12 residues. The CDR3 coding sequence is TGCAGTGCTAGGAGGGAATCCTACGAGCAGTACTTC. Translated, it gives CSARRESYEQYF.

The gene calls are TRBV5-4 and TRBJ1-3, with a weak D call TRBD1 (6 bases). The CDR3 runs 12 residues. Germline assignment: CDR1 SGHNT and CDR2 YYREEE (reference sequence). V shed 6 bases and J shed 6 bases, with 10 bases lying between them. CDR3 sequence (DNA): TGTGCCAGCAACAGGGTGGCAAACACCATATATTTT. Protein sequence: CASNRVANTIYF.

Here the CDR3 reads CASSELAGVSNQPQHF. CDR3 nucleotides: TGTGCCAGCAGTGAATTGGCAGGGGTTAGCAATCAGCCCCAGCATTTT. V is TRBV6-1 and J is TRBJ1-5, with D tentatively TRBD1 (6 bases). CDR1 is MNHNS and CDR2 is SASEGT in the germline V gene. The V and J ends lost 2 bases and 0 bases respectively, with 11 bases between them. CDR3 length equals 16 residues.

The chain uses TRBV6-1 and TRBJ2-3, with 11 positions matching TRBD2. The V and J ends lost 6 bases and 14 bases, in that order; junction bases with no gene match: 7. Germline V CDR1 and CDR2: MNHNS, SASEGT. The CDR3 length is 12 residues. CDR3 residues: CASSPLAGGRYF. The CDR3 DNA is TGTGCCAGCAGCCCCTTAGCGGGGGGGCGGTATTTT.

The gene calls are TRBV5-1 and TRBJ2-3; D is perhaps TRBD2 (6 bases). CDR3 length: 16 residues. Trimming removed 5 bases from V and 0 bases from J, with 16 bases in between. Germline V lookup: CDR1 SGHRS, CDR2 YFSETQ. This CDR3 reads CASRETSPRSTDTQYF. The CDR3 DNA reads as TGCGCCAGCAGAGAAACTAGCCCCCGTAGCACAGATACGCAGTATTTT.

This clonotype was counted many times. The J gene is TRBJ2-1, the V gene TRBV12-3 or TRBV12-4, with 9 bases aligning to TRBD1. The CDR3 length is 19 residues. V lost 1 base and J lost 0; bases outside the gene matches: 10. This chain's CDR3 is CASSLGRDRDLSSYNEQFF. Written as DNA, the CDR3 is TGTGCCAGCAGTTTAGGTCGGGACAGGGACCTTAGCTCCTACAATGAGCAGTTCTTC.

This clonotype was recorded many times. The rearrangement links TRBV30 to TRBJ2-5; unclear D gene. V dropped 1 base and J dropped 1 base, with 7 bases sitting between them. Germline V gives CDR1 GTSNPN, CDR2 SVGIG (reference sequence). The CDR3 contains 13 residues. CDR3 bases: TGTGCCTGGAGTGGGGTCAGCCAAGAGACCCAGTACTTC. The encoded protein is CAWSGVSQETQYF.